This entry lists 19 T cell receptor beta chains sequenced from one sample in a study of T cell repertoires in cytomegalovirus infection (dated by TCRdb to 2018 to 2020). The instrument was an Illumina HiSeq 1500. TCRdb itself trimmed the public reads at Q25 with fastp, ran MiXCR and retained productive beta chains. One record per CDR3 amino acid sequence lists the most common genes and DNA. The sample table contains about 570,000 distinct CDR3 sequences; only one count was recorded for just under 40% of them. The ten largest clones capture roughly 50% of the sample. The treatment or condition label here, explained by the study, means: in vitro stimulation with specific CMV peptide epitopes to enrich CMV-specific T cells. Which antigens these TCRs recognize remains unknown. The starting material was cultured PBMCs, obtained from culture after CMV antigen stimulation. These receptors originate from a human donor in good health (CMV status not recorded). Some clones in this sample may be carry-over from other donors' samples.

This clonotype occurred a few times. This sequence joins TRBV7-9 and TRBJ2-3; the match to TRBD1 covers 9 bases. The CDR3 is made up of 16 amino acids. J lost 4 bases, V lost 3 bases, and 8 bases had no gene match. CDR1 and CDR2 from the germline V gene are SEHNR and FQNEAQ (reference sequence). In DNA, the CDR3 is TGTGCCAGCAGCTTCCGGGGACAGGGTGGCCCAGATACGCAGTATTTT. It specifies CASSFRGQGGPDTQYF.

Only a few counts were recorded for this clonotype. The CDR3 protein is CASSLVRGSMAETQYF. CDR3 sequence (DNA): TGTGCCAGCAGCTTAGTTCGCGGTAGCATGGCAGAGACCCAGTACTTC. The rearrangement links TRBV7-2 to TRBJ2-5, with D unresolved. Germline V CDR1 and CDR2: SGHTA, FQGNSA. This CDR3 comprises 16 residues. The V gene lost 1 base and the J gene lost 4 bases, with 16 bases spanning the gap.

This clonotype was found a few times. The chain employs TRBV4-2 and TRBJ1-2, with D unresolved. In germline, CDR1 is LGHNA, CDR2 YNFKEQ. Deletions cut 0 bases from V and 8 bases from J, with 13 bases between. This CDR3 region has 14 residues. CDR3 in amino acids: CASSQDPDGYGYTF. For the CDR3, the DNA is TGTGCCAGCAGCCAAGACCCGGACGGCTACGGCTACACCTTC.

V is TRBV5-8 and J is TRBJ2-7; D gene ambiguous. The CDR3 sequence is 11 residues long. Per germline, CDR1 SGHTS and CDR2 YDEGEE. The V end was cut by 7 bases, the J end by 3 bases, with 8 bases between. In DNA form, the CDR3 reads TGTGCCAGCCCGCAAGGCTACGAGCAGTACTTC. Amino acids: CASPQGYEQYF.

The CDR3 bases are TGTGCCAGCAGCTCCCACATGGGGGGGGGCAATCAGCCCCAGCATTTT. Amino acids: CASSSHMGGGNQPQHF. The chain joins TRBV6-1 to TRBJ1-5; a possible D gene is TRBD1 (5 bases). Germline V gene data show CDR1 as MNHNS and CDR2 as SASEGT. This CDR3 is built from 16 residues. V was pared by 6 bases and J by 2 bases, with 17 bases between.

The chain recombines TRBV5-4 with TRBJ1-6; D ambiguous. Germline V gene data show CDR1 as SGHNT and CDR2 as YYREEE (reference sequence). V lost 0 bases, J lost 13 bases, and 11 bases lay in between. The CDR3 consists of 13 residues. CDR3 sequence (DNA): TGTGCCAGCAGCTTGGAGGGAGGTACCCCCCTCCACTTT. Translating it yields CASSLEGGTPLHF.

This clonotype has at least ten counts. The V gene is TRBV7-2, the J gene TRBJ2-3; either TRBD1 or TRBD2 may supply D (6 bases each). CDR3 length: 15 amino acids. Trimming left V 3 bases short and J 0 bases short, with 10 bases between. The germline CDR1 and CDR2 sequences are SGHTA and FQGNSA. The CDR3 region is CASSLGGASTDTQYF. The CDR3 coding sequence is TGTGCCAGCAGCTTGGGGGGCGCTAGCACAGATACGCAGTATTTT.

The rearrangement joins TRBV18 to TRBJ2-2, with 8 bases identical to TRBD1. V shed 0 bases and J 3 bases; nucleotides not matched to a gene: 3. Germline lookup yields CDR1 KGHSH and CDR2 LQKENI. The CDR3 sequence is 16 residues long. In nucleotides, the CDR3 is TGTGCCAGCTCACCACCTCGGACAGGGTACACCGGGGAGCTGTTTTTT. Translating gives CASSPPRTGYTGELFF.

The rearrangement links TRBV28 to TRBJ2-3; tentative D call: TRBD2 (6 bases). Trimming stripped 10 bases from V and 2 bases from J, with 16 bases between. The CDR3 sequence is 14 residues long. Per the germline V gene, CDR1 is MDHEN and CDR2 is SYDVKM. DNA for the CDR3: TGTGCCACGCGCCCGGGACTTTCCACAGATACGCAGTATTTT. Protein product: CATRPGLSTDTQYF.

This clonotype was counted only a few times. The rearrangement joins TRBV7-2 to TRBJ2-5; D unclear. V gave up 3 bases and J gave up 7 bases, with 9 bases separating them. Looked up from germline, CDR1 is SGHTA and CDR2 is FQGNSA. The CDR3 extends over 12 amino acids. Here the CDR3 reads CASSFRSGTQYF. Here the CDR3 DNA reads TGTGCCAGCAGCTTCCGTTCCGGGACCCAGTACTTC.

This rearrangement joins TRBV6-2 or TRBV6-3 to TRBJ1-3, with TRBD1 as a possible D gene (5 bases). CDR1 and CDR2 from the germline V gene are MNHEY and SVGEGT. V gave up 6 bases and J gave up 2 bases, with 11 bases separating them. The length of the CDR3 is 14 residues. CDR3 residues: CASSRGEPGNTIYF. In DNA form, the CDR3 reads TGTGCCAGCAGCCGAGGGGAACCTGGAAACACCATATATTTT.

The J gene is TRBJ1-2, the V gene TRBV7-2; weak D call: TRBD1 (5 bases). The CDR3 runs to 14 residues. V lost 1 base and J lost 6, with 12 bases in between. Germline V lookup: CDR1 SGHTA, CDR2 FQGNSA. The CDR3 protein is CASSLVGTGDGYTF. The CDR3 coding sequence is TGTGCCAGCAGCTTAGTAGGTACAGGTGATGGCTACACCTTC.

The chain employs TRBV12-5 and TRBJ2-3; the match to TRBD1 covers 9 bases. The V and J ends lost 6 bases and 1 base, in that order; junction bases with no gene match: 2. This CDR3 is built from 14 residues. Germline CDR1 is LGHNT and CDR2 is FRNRAP. As DNA, the CDR3 is TGTGCTAGTGGCCGGGACAGGGGCACAGATACGCAGTATTTT. This sequence encodes CASGRDRGTDTQYF.

A few counts support this clonotype. The junction departs from the called germline gene at one end, perhaps through a read error. This rearrangement joins TRBV28 to TRBJ2-3; D is uncertain. Germline values: CDR1 MDHEN, CDR2 SYDVKM. The CDR3 length is 13 residues. CDR3 DNA sequence: TGTGCCAGCACTTTAAGTGGGCCAGATACGCAGTATTTT. Its protein product is CASTLSGPDTQYF.

This clonotype was counted between two and nine times. This chain uses TRBV7-9 with TRBJ2-7, with TRBD2 as a possible D gene (6 bases). In germline, CDR1 is SEHNR, CDR2 FQNEAQ (reference sequence). The CDR3 has 14 residues. V was cut by 11 bases and J by 0 bases, with 17 bases left in between. CDR3 in DNA: TGTGCCGCGGAGGCTAGCGCCTTCTCCTACGAGCAGTACTTC. Protein: CAAEASAFSYEQYF.

V gene TRBV5-1 combines with J gene TRBJ2-7; the D gene is possibly TRBD1 (6 bases). The CDR3 contains 14 residues. The V gene lost 4 bases and the J gene lost 1 base, with 12 bases spanning the gap. Germline values: CDR1 SGHRS, CDR2 YFSETQ. CDR3 sequence (DNA): TGCGCCAGCAGCCCACCGGGACAATCCTACGAGCAGTACTTC. This sequence encodes CASSPPGQSYEQYF.

The rearrangement uses TRBV6-4 and TRBJ2-1; D might be TRBD2 (7 bases). Germline V CDR1 and CDR2: MRHNA, SNTAGT. The CDR3 has 16 amino acids. Trimming cost V 3 bases and J 4 bases, with 16 bases left between them. CDR3 amino acids: CASSEGAGDPYNEQFF. The CDR3 coding sequence is TGTGCCAGCAGTGAGGGGGCGGGGGACCCTTACAATGAGCAGTTCTTC.

The table lists this clonotype with a few counts. The V gene is TRBV7-2, the J gene TRBJ2-3; 7 positions match TRBD2. The CDR3 has 15 amino acids. The V segment lost 5 bases and the J segment 4 bases; nucleotides outside the gene matches: 9. The V gene's germline CDR1 is SGHTA and CDR2 FQGNSA. This chain's CDR3 is CASSPQRGGADTQYF. The DNA of the CDR3 is TGTGCCAGCAGCCCTCAGCGGGGTGGGGCAGATACGCAGTATTTT.

V gene TRBV11-2 combines with J gene TRBJ2-5; D is perhaps TRBD2 (5 bases). The CDR3 runs to 14 residues. V dropped 5 bases and J dropped 7 bases, with 17 bases sitting between them. Germline V gives CDR1 SGHAT, CDR2 FQNNGV. This CDR3 reads CASSPSRLEGTQYF. The DNA for the CDR3 is TGTGCCAGCAGCCCCTCCAGGCTTGAGGGGACCCAGTACTTC.